A selection of T cell receptor beta chains follows, all from one sample in a study of siplizumab effects on memory and regulatory T cells. Sequencing used immunoSEQ multiplex PCR; TCRdb keeps in-frame clones, though not all of them. Of about 120,000 clones listed, less than 95% are singletons. Sequenced: non-Treg CD4+ T cells sorted from blood. The receptors derive from a human donor in good health. CDR3s include the opening cysteine and the closing phenylalanine or tryptophan. Fields, in order: clone size, D gene, V gene, J gene, CDR3 protein, CDR3 DNA. D genes are given only for firm matches. The size of a clone is reported for some rows only, either as once, few or many, or as a class for expanded clones.

.	.	TRBV25-1	TRBJ2-2	CASSEGTGELFF	TGTGCCAGCAGTGAAGGGACCGGGGAGCTGTTTTTT
once	.	TRBV6-5	TRBJ2-7	CASSPSYEQYF	TGTGCCAGCAGCCCCTCCTACGAGCAGTACTTC
.	.	TRBV10-2	TRBJ2-3	CASSDYRGSTDTQYF	TGCGCCAGCAGTGACTACCGGGGGTCCACAGATACGCAGTATTTT
once	TRBD2	TRBV5-1	TRBJ2-5	CASSTGTSGDRSYF	TGCGCCAGCAGCACCGGGACTAGCGGGGACCGCTCCTACTTC
.	.	TRBV5-1	TRBJ1-1	CASLPREGVGTEAFF	TGCGCCAGCCTCCCCCGGGAGGGCGTAGGAACTGAAGCTTTCTTT
.	.	TRBV25-1	TRBJ2-2	CASSDANTGELFF	TGTGCCAGCAGTGATGCTAACACCGGGGAGCTGTTTTTT
.	TRBD1	TRBV19	TRBJ2-2	CASREDRGRRELFF	TGTGCCAGTAGGGAGGACAGGGGGCGCCGGGAGCTGTTTTTT
.	.	TRBV7-8	TRBJ1-1	CASSSRPRGPNTEAFF	TGTGCCAGCAGCTCACGACCCCGGGGACCGAACACTGAAGCTTTCTTT
.	.	TRBV2	TRBJ2-5	CASLREETQYF	TGTGCCAGCCTCAGGGAGGAGACCCAGTACTTC
.	TRBD1	TRBV5-6	TRBJ2-3	CASSLTGTGADTQYF	TGTGCCAGCAGCTTGACTGGGACAGGGGCAGATACGCAGTATTTT
.	.	TRBV2	TRBJ2-7	CASEGSTSSYEQYF	TGTGCCAGTGAAGGGAGTACCAGCTCCTACGAGCAGTACTTC
.	TRBD2	TRBV7-2	TRBJ2-6	CASSNSGTSTGANVLTF	TGTGCCAGCAGCAATAGCGGGACCTCTACTGGGGCCAACGTCCTGACTTTC
.	.	TRBV11-2	TRBJ1-1	CASSSGTFEAFF	TGTGCCAGCAGCTCCGGGACATTTGAAGCTTTCTTT
.	.	TRBV6-6	TRBJ1-2	CASSYRVDSSPGYTF	TGTGCCAGCAGTTACAGGGTCGATTCGTCTCCGGGCTACACCTTC
.	.	TRBV14	TRBJ2-3	CASSHTDTQYF	TGTGCCAGCAGCCACACAGATACGCAGTATTTT
.	.	TRBV5-1	TRBJ1-2	CASSPQVQNGYTF	TGCGCCAGCAGCCCACAGGTGCAGAATGGCTACACCTTC
few	TRBD1	TRBV5-4	TRBJ2-1	CASSKDRGTYNEQFF	TGTGCCAGCAGCAAGGACAGGGGTACCTACAATGAGCAGTTCTTC
.	TRBD2	TRBV7-6	TRBJ2-7	CASSLTSGRDEQYF	TGTGCCAGCAGCTTAACTAGCGGGAGAGACGAGCAGTACTTC
.	TRBD1	TRBV11-3	TRBJ2-5	CASSPGTGVPETQYF	TGTGCCAGCAGCCCAGGGACAGGAGTTCCGGAGACCCAGTACTTC
.	.	TRBV28	TRBJ2-5	CASSLPLGDGETQYF	TGTGCCAGCAGTTTACCCCTGGGGGACGGAGAGACCCAGTACTTC
few	.	TRBV27	TRBJ1-1	CASTGGSEAFF	TGTGCCAGCACGGGAGGTTCGGAAGCTTTCTTT
.	TRBD2	TRBV7-9	TRBJ2-2	CASSAGGTGELFF	TGTGCCAGCAGCGCGGGGGGCACCGGGGAGCTGTTTTTT
once	.	TRBV25-1	TRBJ1-6	CASSESRTLGSYNSPLHF	TGTGCCAGCAGTGAATCCCGGACGCTGGGCTCCTATAATTCACCCCTCCACTTT
.	.	TRBV19	TRBJ1-2	CASSTSVGRDYGYTF	TGTGCCAGTAGTACCTCGGTGGGGCGAGACTATGGCTACACCTTC
.	.	TRBV11-1	TRBJ2-3	CASSEQGYADTQYF	TGTGCCAGCAGCGAGCAGGGGTATGCAGATACGCAGTATTTT
.	.	TRBV6-1	TRBJ2-3	CASSEQRADTQYF	TGTGCCAGCAGTGAACAACGGGCAGATACGCAGTATTTT
once	TRBD2	TRBV7-3	TRBJ2-1	CASSLSGTGNNEQFF	TGTGCCAGCAGCTTGAGCGGGACGGGAAACAATGAGCAGTTCTTC
.	.	TRBV21-1	TRBJ1-1	CASSKRGYAEAFF	TGTGCCAGCAGCAAAAGGGGGTACGCTGAAGCTTTCTTT
.	TRBD2	TRBV6-1	TRBJ2-1	CASSSWTSGRNEQFF	TGTGCCAGCAGTAGTTGGACTAGCGGGAGAAATGAGCAGTTCTTC
.	.	TRBV10-3	TRBJ1-2	CAIRSAGDYGYTF	TGTGCCATCAGGTCGGCAGGGGACTATGGCTACACCTTC
.	TRBD1	TRBV5-6	TRBJ2-7	CASSRPGQGTYEQYF	TGTGCCAGCAGCCGACCGGGACAGGGAACCTACGAGCAGTACTTC
.	TRBD2	TRBV5-1	TRBJ2-7	CASSLAGEGYEQYF	TGCGCCAGCAGCTTAGCGGGAGAGGGCTACGAGCAGTACTTC
.	.	TRBV5-1	TRBJ2-5	CASTNGAGAGTQYF	TGCGCCAGCACCAACGGGGCGGGGGCAGGGACCCAGTACTTC
.	.	TRBV4-1	TRBJ2-7	CASSQGGTYEQYF	TGCGCCAGCAGCCAAGGAGGAACCTACGAGCAGTACTTC
.	TRBD2	TRBV6-5	TRBJ2-7	CASSSGLAGWEQYF	TGTGCCAGCAGTTCTGGACTAGCGGGATGGGAGCAGTACTTC
once	.	TRBV18	TRBJ1-5	CASSPTGGNQPQHF	TGTGCCAGCTCACCAACGGGGGGGAATCAGCCCCAGCATTTT
.	TRBD1	TRBV2	TRBJ1-6	CASSTRDRGFSPLHF	TGTGCCAGCAGTACCCGGGACAGGGGGTTTTCACCCCTCCACTTT
.	.	TRBV2	TRBJ1-2	CASSAISRWNTF	TGTGCCAGCAGTGCGATCAGCCGCTGGAACACCTTC
.	.	TRBV6-5	TRBJ1-1	CASSYISPKNTEAFF	TGTGCCAGCAGTTACATAAGCCCAAAGAACACTGAAGCTTTCTTT